This entry concerns a single T cell receptor (beta chain). This sample was included in a study of blood T cell repertoires in COVID-19. Study overall: Samples came from the United States, Italy and Spain, spanning acute and convalescent COVID-19. PBMCs, B-cell-depleted T cells, or T cells provided the cDNA or gDNA that made up the material.

In the authors' workflow: Estimated nucleated cell counts came from reference gene primer amplification. Sequenced by immunoSEQ multiplex PCR; TCRdb stores in-frame clones only, minus some. The D gene and trimming were derived from the DNA, and the V and J assignments and clone size from that table. Counted here are about 150,000 clones, approximately 86% occurring once; the ten biggest clones make up 2.5% to 4%. This CDR3 contains 15 residues. V dropped 4 bases and J dropped 0 bases, with 13 bases sitting between them. Germline CDR1 SGHRS, CDR2 YFSETQ. This TCR came from a man aged 70 or older with acute or convalescent COVID-19. This chain uses TRBV5-1 with TRBJ1-1; possible D gene TRBD1, 6 bases. Sequencing used peripheral blood. The CDR3 sequence is CASSRAGVLNTEAFF. The DNA for the CDR3 is TGCGCCAGCAGCCGAGCAGGGGTCTTGAACACTGAAGCTTTCTTT.